Each of the 10 T cell receptor beta chains below was sequenced from the same sample in a study of blood T cell repertoires in COVID-19. Measured with immunoSEQ multiplex PCR; TCRdb has only the in-frame clones, and not every one. The sample carries more than 85,000 clones, roughly 90% recorded once. The sequencing input was peripheral blood. The source is a man between 65 and 85 years old with acute or convalescent COVID-19.

The V and J genes are TRBV18 and TRBJ1-2; TRBD1 might be the D (6 bases). The CDR3 totals 13 residues. Trimming took off 3 bases at V and 8 bases at J, with 13 bases between the two ends. The germline CDR1 and CDR2 sequences are KGHSH and LQKENI. CDR3 loop: CASSPGAGRGYTF. CDR3 bases: TGTGCCAGCTCACCGGGGGCAGGAAGGGGCTACACCTTC.

V gene TRBV6-6 combines with J gene TRBJ1-6, with 7 bases lining up with TRBD1. The CDR3 is made up of 13 amino acids. The trim removed 10 bases at V and 10 bases at J, leaving 10 bases unmatched. The germline V gene encodes CDR1 MNHNY and CDR2 SVGAGI (reference sequence). CDR3 sequence reads: CATKWDRSSPLHF. The CDR3 nucleotides read TGTGCCACCAAGTGGGACAGATCCTCACCCCTCCACTTT.

The rearrangement joins TRBV19 to TRBJ2-1, with 8 bases lining up with TRBD2. V was clipped by 3 bases and J by 9 bases; unmatched bases: 4. Germline assignment: CDR1 LNHDA and CDR2 SQIVND (reference sequence). The CDR3 sequence is 13 residues long. The CDR3: CASSISGGGEQFF. The DNA for the CDR3 is TGTGCCAGTAGTATTTCCGGGGGGGGTGAGCAGTTCTTC. The full variable domain, in which reference TRBV19 and TRBJ2-1 provide the parts outside the CDR3, is DGGITQSPKYLFRKEGQNVTLSCEQNLNHDAMYWYRQDPGQGLRLIYYSQIVNDFQKGDIAEGYSVSREKKESFPLTVTSAQKNPTAFYLCASSISGGGEQFFGPGTRLTVL.

The CDR3 bases are TGTGCCAGCAGCTTGGTTACAGGGTGGACTGAAGCTTTCTTT. Translated: CASSLVTGWTEAFF. The V call is TRBV5-6, the J call TRBJ1-1; D perhaps matches TRBD1 (6 bases). From germline, CDR1 is SGHDT and CDR2 YYEEEE. The ends were cut back, 0 bases at V and 5 bases at J, with 11 bases in the middle. This CDR3 comprises 14 residues.

The V call is TRBV12-5, the J call TRBJ1-2, with D perhaps TRBD1 (5 bases). V was trimmed by 3 bases and J by 6 bases, leaving 17 bases between them. Germline values: CDR1 LGHNT, CDR2 FRNRAP. This CDR3 is built from 15 residues. CDR3: CASGFHTREEDGYTF. In nucleotides, the CDR3 is TGTGCTAGTGGTTTCCATACCAGGGAGGAGGATGGCTACACCTTC. Full variable domain (missing parts from reference TRBV12-5 and TRBJ1-2): DARVTQTPRHKVTEMGQEVTMRCQPILGHNTVFWYRQTMMQGLELLAYFRNRAPLDDSGMPKDRFSAEMPDATLATLKIQPSEPRDSAVYFCASGFHTREEDGYTFGSGTRLTVV.

The genes are TRBV2 and TRBJ2-3; 8 bases fit TRBD2. The CDR3 totals 16 residues. V shed 8 bases and J 6 bases; nucleotides not matched to a gene: 16. Germline V gives CDR1 SNHLY, CDR2 FYNNEI. CDR3 region: CASRPWTSTGGDTQYF. The CDR3 DNA reads as TGTGCCAGCCGGCCTTGGACTAGCACCGGGGGGGATACGCAGTATTTT.

For the CDR3, the DNA is TGTGCCAGCAGAGAGGGACTAGCGGGAGGGGGAGGGGAGCAGTTCTTC. Translating it yields CASREGLAGGGGEQFF. V and J are TRBV7-2 and TRBJ2-1, with 16 bases matching TRBD2. V dropped 6 bases and J dropped 10; count of bases not matched to a gene: 9. The CDR3 consists of 16 residues. Germline V gene lookup returns CDR1 SGHTA and CDR2 FQGNSA.

The chain employs TRBV18 and TRBJ1-1; D call uncertain. This CDR3 is 13 amino acids long. V was clipped by 2 bases and J by 0 bases, with 4 bases between them. The germline V gene encodes CDR1 KGHSH and CDR2 LQKENI. In DNA, the CDR3 is TGTGCCAGCTCACCATCTGTGAACACTGAAGCTTTCTTT. Amino acids: CASSPSVNTEAFF.

The chain links TRBV3-1 (or the pseudogene TRBV3-2) to TRBJ2-5, with 9 bases identical to TRBD1. The CDR3 has 18 amino acids. Germline V gene lookup returns CDR1 LGHDT and CDR2 YNNKEL (reference sequence). V shed 4 bases and J 4 bases; nucleotides not matched to a gene: 16. CDR3 sequence reads: CASSLTIMTGQGGETQYF. CDR3 DNA sequence: TGTGCCAGCAGCCTAACTATTATGACGGGACAGGGAGGAGAGACCCAGTACTTC.

The genes are TRBV5-1 and TRBJ1-3; D gene uncertain. Germline CDR1 and CDR2: SGHRS and YFSETQ. V was clipped by 2 bases and J by 0 bases, with 6 bases between them. The CDR3 is 14 amino acids. The CDR3 region has the DNA TGCGCCAGCAGCTTCGGGAACTCTGGAAACACCATATATTTT. Its translation: CASSFGNSGNTIYF.